These 25 T cell receptor beta chains were all obtained from the same sample, sequenced in a study of blood T cell repertoires in COVID-19. The data were produced by immunoSEQ multiplex PCR, yet TCRdb's version contains in-frame clones alone and is incomplete. The repertoire holds 130,000 or so clones, with 77% as singletons. What was sequenced was peripheral blood. Source of these receptors: an elderly man with acute or convalescent COVID-19.

The rearrangement links TRBV18 to TRBJ1-2, with TRBD1 matching over 8 bases. The ends lost 5 bases at V and 8 bases at J; junction bases unmatched: 7. This CDR3 has 13 amino acids. Germline CDR1 is KGHSH and CDR2 is LQKENI. The CDR3 nucleotides read TGTGCCAGCTCAGCGACAGGGGTCTCAGGCTACACCTTC. Translating it yields CASSATGVSGYTF. Supplemented by reference TRBV18 and TRBJ1-2, the full variable domain reads NAGVMQNPRHLVRRRGQEARLRCSPMKGHSHVYWYRQLPEEGLKFMVYLQKENIIDESGMPKERFSAEFPKEGPSILRIQQVVRGDSAAYFCASSATGVSGYTFGSGTRLTVV.

The rearrangement joins TRBV5-5 to TRBJ2-7; TRBD1 agrees at 8 bases. With 4 bases clipped from V and 3 bases from J, the junction kept 12 bases outside the gene matches. This CDR3 is built from 16 residues. Germline values: CDR1 SGHKS, CDR2 YYEKEE (reference sequence). As DNA, the CDR3 is TGTGCCAGCAGCAACCAGGGACAGGACAAATACTACGAGCAGTACTTC. Amino acids: CASSNQGQDKYYEQYF.

The rearrangement links TRBV11-2 to TRBJ2-7; 10 positions match TRBD1. Per the germline V gene, CDR1 is SGHAT and CDR2 is FQNNGV. There are 16 residues in the CDR3. V lost 2 bases to trimming and J lost 6 bases; unmatched junction nucleotides: 10. CDR3 in amino acids: CASSLLRGTGAAEQYF. The CDR3 DNA is TGTGCCAGCAGCTTACTTAGGGGGACAGGGGCGGCCGAGCAGTACTTC.

This sequence joins TRBV19 and TRBJ1-2; 7 bases line up with TRBD1. The CDR3 consists of 14 residues. V was clipped by 4 bases and J by 4 bases; unmatched bases: 6. Germline CDR1 reads LNHDA; CDR2 reads SQIVND (reference sequence). The chain's CDR3 is CASSKGQQLYGYTF. The DNA of the CDR3 is TGTGCCAGTAGTAAGGGACAGCAGCTCTATGGCTACACCTTC.

The chain employs TRBV6-2 or TRBV6-3 and TRBJ2-7, with D tentatively TRBD2 (5 bases). This CDR3 is 15 amino acids long. The V gene's germline CDR1 is MNHEY and CDR2 SVGEGT. Trimming shortened V by 0 bases and J by 5 bases, and 14 bases separated the two germline ends. This chain's CDR3 is CASSYSSLPADEQYF. CDR3 in DNA: TGTGCCAGCAGTTACTCGAGTCTCCCAGCGGACGAGCAGTACTTC.

This chain uses TRBV27 with TRBJ2-1; 9 bases are a match to TRBD1. Germline V gives CDR1 MNHEY, CDR2 SMNVEV (reference sequence). This CDR3 comprises 12 residues. The V gene end was trimmed by 6 bases and the J gene end by 16 bases; junction bases not matched to a gene: 10. The CDR3 reads CASSQTGGEGFF. The CDR3 coding sequence is TGTGCCAGCAGCCAAACAGGGGGCGAGGGTTTCTTC.

The J gene is TRBJ1-4, the V gene TRBV6-5; unclear D gene. The CDR3 is made up of 11 amino acids. The V end lost 11 bases, the J end lost 5 bases, and 9 bases lay between the germline ends. In germline, CDR1 is MNHEY, CDR2 SVGAGI. CDR3 coding DNA: TGTGCCGGGGAGGCCAATGAAAAACTGTTTTTT. It codes for CAGEANEKLFF.

The rearrangement uses TRBV5-6 and TRBJ2-3, with TRBD2 identical over 14 bases. The CDR3 contains 18 residues. CDR1 is SGHDT, CDR2 YYEEEE, per germline. J lost 0 bases, V lost 4 bases, and 7 bases had no gene match. Written as DNA, the CDR3 is TGTGCCAGCAGCGCGACTAGCGGGGGGGCATTGAGCACAGATACGCAGTATTTT. This translates into CASSATSGGALSTDTQYF.

V and J are TRBV5-1 and TRBJ1-1; 8 bases agree with TRBD1. Germline CDR1 reads SGHRS; CDR2 reads YFSETQ. This CDR3 spans 16 amino acids. V lost 2 bases and J lost 11; bases outside the gene matches: 17. In DNA form, the CDR3 reads TGCGCCAGCAGCTTACGGACTCAGGGGGCTGGAAACGGGGCTTTCTTT. Its protein is CASSLRTQGAGNGAFF.

This clone was detected only a few times. CDR3 sequence (DNA): TGCAGCGGTAGCTCCTACAATGAGCAGTTCTTC. Encoded protein: CSGSSYNEQFF. The gene calls are TRBV29-1 and TRBJ2-1; no firm D call. Germline assignment: CDR1 SQVTM and CDR2 ANQGSEA. CDR3 length: 11 residues. V dropped 7 bases and J dropped 0 bases, with 4 bases sitting between them.

This clone was detected only a few times. CDR3 coding DNA: TGTGCCTCCACGGGTCGGACTGAAGCTTTCTTT. It is translated as CASTGRTEAFF. The chain combines TRBV30 with TRBJ1-1; D unclear. V was shortened by 7 bases and J by 5 bases, with 11 bases between the two germline ends. The CDR3 spans 11 residues. Germline loops: CDR1 GTSNPN, CDR2 SVGIG (reference sequence).

This chain uses TRBV7-2 with TRBJ2-2, with D unclear. Trimming left V 4 bases short and J 1 base short, with 7 bases between. CDR1 is SGHTA, CDR2 FQGNSA, per germline. CDR3 length equals 14 residues. This chain's CDR3 is CASSSRQNTGELFF. As DNA, the CDR3 is TGTGCCAGCAGCTCGAGACAGAACACCGGGGAGCTGTTTTTT.

J is TRBJ2-7 and V is TRBV4-3; D gene ambiguous. Germline V gives CDR1 LGHNA, CDR2 YSLEER. The CDR3 extends over 13 amino acids. Deletions cut 0 bases from V and 4 bases from J, with 7 bases between. The CDR3 nucleotides are TGCGCCAGCAGCCAAGATGACGGGTACGAGCAGTACTTC. It is translated as CASSQDDGYEQYF.

The rearrangement uses TRBV19 and TRBJ2-5, with 9 positions matching TRBD1. V lost 4 bases, J lost 4 bases, and 13 bases stayed unmatched. This CDR3 has 17 amino acids. Germline V CDR1 and CDR2: LNHDA, SQIVND (reference sequence). CDR3 loop: CASSNWVGTGSGETQYF. The CDR3 DNA sequence: TGTGCCAGTAGTAACTGGGTGGGGACAGGGTCTGGAGAGACCCAGTACTTC.

The rearrangement joins TRBV6-5 to TRBJ2-1, with D perhaps matching TRBD2 (6 bases). This CDR3 contains 14 residues. Germline V gene data show CDR1 as MNHEY and CDR2 as SVGAGI. V lost 6 bases and J 2 bases, leaving 11 bases between the germline ends. CDR3 region: CASSPSGAYNEQFF. CDR3 nucleotides: TGTGCCAGCAGCCCCTCGGGGGCCTACAATGAGCAGTTCTTC.

The chain joins TRBV29-1 to TRBJ2-2; 7 bases map to TRBD2. V shed 4 bases, J shed 7 bases, and the junction held 6 bases outside the gene matches. Germline CDR1 is SQVTM and CDR2 is ANQGSEA. This CDR3 spans 13 amino acids. The CDR3, as DNA: TGCAGCGTTGGTGGGACTAATGGCGGGGAGCTGTTTTTT. This gives the protein CSVGGTNGGELFF.

This chain links TRBV3-1 (or the pseudogene TRBV3-2) with TRBJ1-1, with D possibly being TRBD1 (6 bases). V was clipped by 0 bases and J by 6 bases, with 20 bases between them. The CDR3 is 17 residues long. Per germline, CDR1 LGHDT and CDR2 YNNKEL (reference sequence). The DNA for the CDR3 is TGTGCCAGCAGCCAAGATTATGGGGGCAGGGCTTCATCTGAAGCTTTCTTT. It yields the protein CASSQDYGGRASSEAFF.

The chain recombines TRBV19 with TRBJ2-5; 11 nucleotides line up with TRBD2. The germline V gene encodes CDR1 LNHDA and CDR2 SQIVND (reference sequence). This CDR3 is 14 amino acids long. The ends lost 4 bases at V and 5 bases at J; junction bases unmatched: 3. The chain's CDR3 is CASSRTSGFETQYF. The CDR3, as DNA: TGTGCCAGTAGTAGGACTAGCGGGTTCGAGACCCAGTACTTC.

This chain joins TRBV18 and TRBJ1-2; D is possibly TRBD1 (5 bases). The V gene lost 6 bases and the J gene lost 5 bases, with 19 bases spanning the gap. Germline V CDR1 and CDR2: KGHSH, LQKENI. The CDR3 is made up of 15 amino acids. Here the CDR3 reads CASSPLLSGGYGYTF. For the CDR3, the DNA is TGTGCCAGCTCCCCCCTCCTATCGGGGGGATATGGCTACACCTTC.

The DNA for the CDR3 is TGTGCCAGCAGTCCAGGGTTAGGCGGCTACACCTTC. Its protein product is CASSPGLGGYTF. This rearrangement joins TRBV12-3 or TRBV12-4 to TRBJ1-2; D is perhaps TRBD1 (5 bases). This CDR3 has 12 amino acids. V was clipped by 5 bases and J by 8 bases, with 12 bases between them.

The chain employs TRBV3-1 (or the pseudogene TRBV3-2) and TRBJ2-1; maybe TRBD1 (5 bases). The CDR3 runs to 12 residues. Trimming shortened V by 5 bases and J by 13 bases, and 15 bases separated the two germline ends. Germline CDR1 is LGHDT and CDR2 is YNNKEL (reference sequence). CDR3 protein: CASSFYQGDQFF. CDR3 in DNA: TGTGCCAGCAGCTTCTACCAGGGTGACCAGTTCTTC.

To note about this clone: Its ends do not fully match the called genes, so a read error is possible. The V gene is TRBV7-7, the J gene TRBJ2-1, with 9 positions matching TRBD1. Germline values: CDR1 SSHAT, CDR2 FNYEAQ (reference sequence). This CDR3 is built from 15 residues. CDR3 sequence reads: CASSADRGYHNEQFF. The DNA of the CDR3 is TGTGCTAGCAGCGCCGACAGGGGGTACCACAATGAGCAGTTCTTC.

This clone showed up just once. The rearrangement uses TRBV15 and TRBJ2-5; 8 nucleotides align to TRBD1. The CDR3 runs 15 residues. Germline values: CDR1 LNHNV, CDR2 YYDKDF (reference sequence). V was clipped by 9 bases and J by 5 bases; unmatched bases: 14. In DNA form, the CDR3 reads TGTGCCACGTCCGTCCAGGGGGCTAGAGGGGAGACCCAGTACTTC. Residues: CATSVQGARGETQYF.

The CDR3 bases are TGTGCCAGTAGTATTATGGTGGGGACAATGGATGGCTACACCTTC. Its translation: CASSIMVGTMDGYTF. The V and J genes are TRBV19 and TRBJ1-2; possible D gene TRBD1, 6 bases. V lost 3 bases to trimming and J lost 6 bases, with 17 bases between them. Germline V gene lookup returns CDR1 LNHDA and CDR2 SQIVND (reference sequence). The CDR3 runs to 15 residues.

This clone has a handful of counts. The chain is built from TRBV28 and TRBJ2-1; TRBD1 matches at 11 bases. This CDR3 has 14 residues. V lost 6 bases, J lost 3 bases, and 1 base stayed unmatched. The V gene's germline CDR1 is MDHEN and CDR2 SYDVKM. CDR3 nucleotides: TGTGCCAGCAGGGGACAGGGGGGCTACAATGAGCAGTTCTTC. Protein product: CASRGQGGYNEQFF.